This T cell receptor (beta chain) was sequenced for a study of response to subunit inactivated influenza vaccine. In regard to this clonotype: The antigen is undetermined.

Study observations and caveats: Authors suggested each seasonal influenza vaccination recruits few new T cells.

TCRdb recomputed calls from the RT-PCR reads with MiXCR, one row per CDR3 protein. The sample consists of roughly 790,000 distinct CDR3 sequences, 21% of them appearing once. The J segment lost 0 bases and the V segment lost 3 bases, leaving 7 bases of the junction unmatched. Germline values: CDR1 SGHVS, CDR2 FNYEAQ. The CDR3 runs 16 residues. The chain combines TRBV7-6 with TRBJ2-7; 8 nucleotides agree with TRBD1. The clonotype comes from a man aged 45-65 years who received an inactivated influenza vaccine. Specimen: PBMCs from blood, collected more than 4 days after vaccination. The CDR3 spells CASSLTTGASSYEQYF. The CDR3 nucleotides read TGTGCCAGCAGCTTGACGACAGGGGCCTCCTCCTACGAGCAGTACTTC.